Listed here is a single T cell receptor beta chain. Its antigen is as yet unknown. This record comes from a study of identical twins. General study points: Insertion counts were lower in abundant cord blood beta clonotypes, a trend that memory repertoires did not show. Out-of-frame alpha sequences shared by twins showed excess low generation probability.

MiXCR was run by TCRdb on the 5' RACE reads, yielding one entry per CDR3 protein. The table includes about 220,000 distinct CDR3 sequences, around 6.9% detected once. The same data also contributed to another study, on yellow fever vaccine responses in identical twins.

This TCR derives from a woman younger than 30 in good health. Sample: memory (CD45RO+) T cells sorted from blood.

The chain's CDR3 is CASSAQRGIRNEKLFF. CDR3 sequence (DNA): TGTGCCAGTAGTGCACAAAGGGGGATACGGAATGAAAAACTGTTTTTT. This chain uses TRBV19 with TRBJ1-4, with D perhaps matching TRBD1 (6 bases). V was shortened by 5 bases and J by 5 bases, with 18 bases between the two germline ends. The CDR3 spans 16 residues. The germline gives CDR1 LNHDA, CDR2 SQIVND (reference sequence).